The 6 T cell receptor beta chains in this list originate from one sample, sequenced in a study of T cells and Merkel cell carcinoma outcomes. Sequenced by immunoSEQ multiplex PCR; TCRdb stores in-frame clones only, minus some. The sample lists 6,000 or so clones, under 80% occurring once. The sequenced material came from tumor tissue from Merkel cell carcinoma. Receptors originate from a human donor with Merkel cell carcinoma. Some clones in this sample may be carry-over from other donors' samples.

The count of this clone is one. J is TRBJ2-5 and V is TRBV7-2, with a weak D call TRBD1 (6 bases). Trimming cost V 5 bases and J 2 bases, with 15 bases left between them. Germline-derived CDR1 and CDR2 are SGHTA and FQGNSA. CDR3 size: 15 residues. CDR3 nucleotides: TGTGCCAGCAGCCTCCAACAGGGTGGACAAGAGACCCAGTACTTC. It codes for CASSLQQGGQETQYF.

The chain has TRBV28 and TRBJ2-6; the D is unclear. CDR1 and CDR2 from the germline V gene are MDHEN and SYDVKM. The CDR3 spans 16 residues. The V gene lost 3 bases and the J gene lost 1 base, with 10 bases spanning the gap. CDR3 loop: CASSFPWGSGANVLTF. The CDR3 region has the DNA TGTGCCAGCAGTTTTCCTTGGGGTTCTGGGGCCAACGTCCTGACTTTC.

This chain joins TRBV4-1 and TRBJ1-4; 7 positions match TRBD1. The junction had 7 bases not matched to a gene; V was cut back by 0 bases and J by 3 bases. The CDR3 sequence is 17 residues long. CDR1 is MGHRA and CDR2 is YSYEKL in the germline V gene. The CDR3 region has the DNA TGCGCCAGCAGCCAAGAGGGCGCGGGACAGTCTAATGAAAAACTGTTTTTT. It encodes CASSQEGAGQSNEKLFF.

The rearrangement links TRBV5-1 to TRBJ2-3; D is possibly TRBD2 (5 bases). The germline V gene encodes CDR1 SGHRS and CDR2 YFSETQ. Trimming cost V 0 bases and J 4 bases, with 9 bases left between them. The CDR3 consists of 14 residues. The DNA of the CDR3 is TGCGCCAGCAGCTTGGTAGGAGGCGCAGATACGCAGTATTTT. It specifies CASSLVGGADTQYF.

V usage is TRBV10-3 and J usage is TRBJ2-3; D unresolved. Germline V CDR1 and CDR2: ENHRY, SYGVKD. The length of the CDR3 is 14 residues. Trimming took off 3 bases at V and 0 bases at J, with 7 bases between the two ends. The CDR3 DNA is TGTGCCATCAGTGACCCGGTTAGCACAGATACGCAGTATTTT. Amino acid sequence: CAISDPVSTDTQYF.

This clone came up once. This chain joins TRBV6-1 and TRBJ1-5; D is ambiguous. Trimming shortened V by 2 bases and J by 2 bases, and 16 bases separated the two germline ends. This CDR3 contains 17 residues. Germline values: CDR1 MNHNS, CDR2 SASEGT. CDR3 loop: CASSERAERIGNQPQHF. The CDR3 DNA is TGTGCCAGCAGTGAAAGGGCAGAAAGGATCGGCAATCAGCCCCAGCATTTT.